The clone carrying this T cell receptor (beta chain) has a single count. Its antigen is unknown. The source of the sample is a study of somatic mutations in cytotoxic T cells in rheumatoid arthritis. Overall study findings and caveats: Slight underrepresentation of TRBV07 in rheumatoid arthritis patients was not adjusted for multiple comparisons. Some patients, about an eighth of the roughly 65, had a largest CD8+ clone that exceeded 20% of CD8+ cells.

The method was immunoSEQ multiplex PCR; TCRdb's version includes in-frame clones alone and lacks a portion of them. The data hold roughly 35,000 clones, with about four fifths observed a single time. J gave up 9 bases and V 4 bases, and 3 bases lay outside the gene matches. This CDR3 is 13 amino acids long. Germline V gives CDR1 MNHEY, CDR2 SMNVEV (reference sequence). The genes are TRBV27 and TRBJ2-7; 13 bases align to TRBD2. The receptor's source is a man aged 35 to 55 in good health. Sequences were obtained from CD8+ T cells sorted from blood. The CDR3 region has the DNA TGTGCCAGCAGTTATACTAGCGGGAGGGGGCAGTACTTC. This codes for CASSYTSGRGQYF.